This TCR beta chain was profiled in a study of CD8 T cells in ankylosing spondylitis. V lost 1 base and J 0 bases, leaving 7 bases between the germline ends. CDR3 length: 15 residues. Per germline, CDR1 LGHNA and CDR2 YNFKEQ. Findings and limits, study-wide: Among TCR beta sequences, a motif of about 8 highly homologous variants appeared characteristic of ankylosing spondylitis blood.

With regard to this clonotype: Its specificity is unknown.

TCRdb re-called the 5' RACE reads with MiXCR, one entry per CDR3 protein. This sample carries 350,000 to 450,000 distinct CDR3 sequences, roughly a quarter of them seen once, and the ten largest clones take roughly 1%. The V gene is TRBV4-2, the J gene TRBJ1-5; perhaps TRBD1 as D (5 bases). Sequenced input: blood, either unsorted or a sorted T cell fraction (not recorded which). This sequence originates from a male donor with ankylosing spondylitis. The CDR3 loop reads CASSQGDASNQPQHF. In DNA, the CDR3 is TGTGCCAGCAGCCAAGGGGACGCTAGCAATCAGCCCCAGCATTTT.